Shown below are 6 T cell receptor beta chains from a single sample sequenced in a study of blood T cell repertoires in COVID-19. The table came from immunoSEQ multiplex PCR; TCRdb's copy has only in-frame clones and leaves some out. The sample holds around 200,000 clones, more than 75% seen once. Sequencing was carried out using peripheral blood. The source is a man in his 60s who had recovered from COVID-19.

V gene TRBV9 combines with J gene TRBJ1-4, with D maybe TRBD1 (5 bases). The V and J ends lost 3 bases and 7 bases respectively, with 19 bases between them. This CDR3 comprises 16 residues. Looked up from germline, CDR1 is SGDLS and CDR2 is YYNGEE. CDR3 DNA sequence: TGTGCCAGCAGCGCCGAGGGTCGGGGGGATCCTGAAAAACTGTTTTTT. This sequence encodes CASSAEGRGDPEKLFF.

The rearrangement uses TRBV21-1 and TRBJ1-5; TRBD1 is taken as the D call from the table, unchecked against the DNA. TRBV21-1 is a listed pseudogene. The CDR3 length is 19 residues. CDR3 region: CASSKKDSAENYSNQPQHF. Here the CDR3 DNA reads TGTGCCAGCAGCAAGAAGGACAGCGCCGAAAATTATAGCAATCAGCCCCAGCATTTT.

There are many counts of this clone. The chain links TRBV3-1 (or the pseudogene TRBV3-2) to TRBJ2-1; maybe TRBD2 (5 bases). V was cut by 1 base and J by 4 bases, with 11 bases left in between. The CDR3 contains 15 residues. Germline CDR1 and CDR2: LGHDT and YNNKEL (reference sequence). Here the CDR3 reads CASSQGSDHYNEQFF. The CDR3 DNA reads as TGTGCCAGCAGCCAAGGTAGCGACCATTACAATGAGCAGTTCTTC.

This clone was found once. This sequence joins TRBV5-1 and TRBJ2-1; D is possibly TRBD2 (6 bases). CDR3 length: 18 residues. V shed 0 bases and J shed 2 bases, with 18 bases lying between them. Germline CDR1 reads SGHRS; CDR2 reads YFSETQ. This chain's CDR3 is CASSLVRVAVGPYNEQFF. The CDR3, as DNA: TGCGCCAGCAGCTTGGTTCGGGTAGCGGTCGGCCCCTACAATGAGCAGTTCTTC.

This clone was observed once. The chain employs TRBV28 and TRBJ1-2, with D tentatively TRBD1 (6 bases). Looked up from germline, CDR1 is MDHEN and CDR2 is SYDVKM. The CDR3 extends over 13 amino acids. With 8 bases removed from V and 8 bases from J, the gap between germline ends came to 18 bases. For the CDR3, the DNA is TGTGCCAGCGGACCGGCGGGGGCAGAGGGCTACACCTTC. Residues: CASGPAGAEGYTF.

This clone appeared once. CDR3 loop: CASSIDRQGPYEQYF. CDR3 DNA sequence: TGTGCCAGTAGTATAGACCGCCAGGGGCCCTACGAGCAGTACTTC. The V gene is TRBV19, the J gene TRBJ2-7; D is possibly TRBD1 (6 bases). Germline-derived CDR1 and CDR2 are LNHDA and SQIVND (reference sequence). V was shortened by 0 bases and J by 2 bases, with 11 bases between the two germline ends. The CDR3 contains 15 residues.